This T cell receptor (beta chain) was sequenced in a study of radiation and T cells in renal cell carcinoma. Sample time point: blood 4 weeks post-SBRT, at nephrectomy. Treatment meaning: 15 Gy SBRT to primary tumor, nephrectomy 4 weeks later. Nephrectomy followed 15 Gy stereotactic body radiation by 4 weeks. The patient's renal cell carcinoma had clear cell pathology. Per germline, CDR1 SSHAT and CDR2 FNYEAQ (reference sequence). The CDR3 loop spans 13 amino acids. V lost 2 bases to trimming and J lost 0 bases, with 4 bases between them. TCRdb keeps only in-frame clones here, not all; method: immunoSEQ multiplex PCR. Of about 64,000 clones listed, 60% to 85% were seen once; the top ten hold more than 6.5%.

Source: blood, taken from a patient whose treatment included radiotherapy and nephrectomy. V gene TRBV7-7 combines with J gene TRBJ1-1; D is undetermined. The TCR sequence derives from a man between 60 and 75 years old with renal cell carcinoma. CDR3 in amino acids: CASSLLVNTEAFF. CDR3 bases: TGTGCCAGCAGCTTATTGGTGAACACTGAAGCTTTCTTT.